This TCR beta chain stems from a study of T-cell memory formation after mild COVID-19. Germline lookup yields CDR1 LGHDT and CDR2 YNNKEL (reference sequence). With 3 bases removed from V and 6 bases from J, the gap between germline ends came to 12 bases. The length of the CDR3 is 14 residues. TCRdb processed the 5' RACE reads anew with MiXCR; each CDR3 protein has one entry. The sample holds hundreds of thousands of distinct CDR3 sequences, around 16% seen once. This clonotype was sampled from an adult woman who had mild COVID-19 (a few samples of this study predate the infection). Cell type and time point are not known. The sequenced sample consisted of PBMCs or a T cell subset sorted from them (not recorded which). The J gene is TRBJ1-3, the V gene TRBV3-1; D gene unclear. In DNA form, the CDR3 reads TGTGCCAGCAGCCACGGGCACCGTAAAAACACCATATATTTT. Its translation: CASSHGHRKNTIYF.